This T cell receptor (beta chain) derives from a study of T-cell reconstitution after alpha-beta-depleted transplantation in children. It was with unique molecular identifiers that the TCRbeta library was prepared. TCRdb fed the PCR reads into MiXCR, producing one record per CDR3 protein. Among about 640,000 distinct CDR3 sequences listed, around 16% were seen once. The sequences come from PBMCs from the stem cell graft donor, collected from the stem cell graft. This TCR came from a human donor who donated a stem cell graft to a child with acute myeloid leukemia.

Written as DNA, the CDR3 is TGTGCCAGCACCTCCTGGGGGTTGAGCACTGAAGCTTTCTTT. Its translation is CASTSWGLSTEAFF. The chain joins TRBV6-1 to TRBJ1-1; weak D call: TRBD1 (5 bases). Trimming left V 7 bases short and J 4 bases short, with 16 bases between. This CDR3 contains 14 residues. The germline CDR1 and CDR2 sequences are MNHNS and SASEGT.